This passage covers 32 T cell receptor beta chains from one sample sequenced in a study of T cell responses to AZD1222 COVID-19 vaccine. Generated by immunoSEQ multiplex PCR, the TCRdb table keeps only in-frame clones and is missing some. The table lists 150,000 to 200,000 clones, about nine tenths of them singletons, with approximately 1.2% in the top ten. This specimen was peripheral blood, taken 28 days after the second AZD1222 dose. These receptors were taken from an adult who received the AZD1222 COVID-19 vaccine.

The J gene is TRBJ2-7, the V gene TRBV7-2; 7 positions match TRBD1. Germline CDR1 SGHTA, CDR2 FQGNSA. J gave up 2 bases and V 7 bases, and 8 bases lay outside the gene matches. The CDR3 is 14 amino acids. The CDR3 bases are TGTGCCAGCAAACCGGACAGGACAACCTACGAGCAGTACTTC. Translated: CASKPDRTTYEQYF.

This rearrangement joins TRBV3-1 (or the pseudogene TRBV3-2) to TRBJ2-3; TRBD1 might be the D (5 bases). The length of the CDR3 is 13 residues. V dropped 0 bases and J dropped 8 bases, with 9 bases sitting between them. Per germline, CDR1 LGHDT and CDR2 YNNKEL (reference sequence). For the CDR3, the DNA is TGTGCCAGCAGCCAAGACCTCAGGGCTACGCAGTATTTT. This codes for CASSQDLRATQYF.

V and J are TRBV18 and TRBJ1-5; D not resolved. V lost 2 bases and J lost 1, with 12 bases in between. The CDR3 has 16 amino acids. The germline V gene has CDR1 KGHSH and CDR2 LQKENI. The CDR3 loop reads CASSPEQGNSNQPQHF. The CDR3 DNA reads as TGTGCCAGCTCACCAGAACAAGGAAACAGCAATCAGCCCCAGCATTTT.

The rearrangement links TRBV29-1 to TRBJ1-4; D call uncertain. The ends were cut back, 6 bases at V and 3 bases at J, with 17 bases in the middle. Germline V gene data show CDR1 as SQVTM and CDR2 as ANQGSEA. The CDR3 spans 15 residues. The CDR3 nucleotides read TGCAGCGTGGCTGATAGGGTAAAGGCTAATGAAAAACTGTTTTTT. Residues: CSVADRVKANEKLFF.

The V and J genes are TRBV7-8 and TRBJ1-5; 7 nucleotides agree with TRBD1. CDR3 length: 15 residues. The junction had 6 bases not matched to a gene; V was cut back by 5 bases and J by 2 bases. In germline, CDR1 is SGHVS, CDR2 FQNEAQ. CDR3 nucleotides: TGTGCCAGCAGCCTGGCTGGACAGGGCAATCAGCCCCAGCATTTT. This gives the protein CASSLAGQGNQPQHF.

The genes are TRBV11-2 and TRBJ2-1; 9 nucleotides line up with TRBD1. The CDR3 consists of 18 residues. Trimming cost V 4 bases and J 4 bases; bases outside gene matches: 14. CDR1 is SGHAT, CDR2 FQNNGV, per germline. DNA for the CDR3: TGTGCCAGCAGCTCCGGTCCCGGGACAGGGATCGATTACAATGAGCAGTTCTTC. The encoded protein is CASSSGPGTGIDYNEQFF.

The V gene is TRBV5-1, the J gene TRBJ1-2; D is undetermined. CDR3 size: 14 residues. Germline values: CDR1 SGHRS, CDR2 YFSETQ. The V end was cut by 4 bases, the J end by 4 bases, with 14 bases between. This chain's CDR3 is CASSPLDLSYGYTF. Written as DNA, the CDR3 is TGCGCCAGCAGCCCTCTCGACTTAAGCTATGGCTACACCTTC.

The chain couples TRBV5-1 to TRBJ2-3, with D unclear. CDR3 size: 14 residues. V dropped 0 bases and J dropped 1 base, with 6 bases sitting between them. The germline gives CDR1 SGHRS, CDR2 YFSETQ. This chain's CDR3 is CASSLAGRTDTQYF. The CDR3 DNA follows: TGCGCCAGCAGCTTGGCTGGACGCACAGATACGCAGTATTTT.

V and J are TRBV5-6 and TRBJ2-7; a possible D gene is TRBD1 (5 bases). The CDR3 runs to 14 residues. CDR1 and CDR2 (germline): SGHDT, YYEEEE. V lost 4 bases and J lost 5, with 16 bases in between. DNA of the CDR3: TGTGCCAGCAGCCCACCGGCCCCCAGGGACGAGCAGTACTTC. It codes for CASSPPAPRDEQYF.

The chain carries TRBV18 and TRBJ2-7, with 10 bases that match TRBD2. CDR1 and CDR2 (germline): KGHSH, LQKENI. With V trimmed by 0 bases and J by 2 bases, 1 base remained unmatched. This CDR3 is built from 15 residues. The CDR3 DNA is TGTGCCAGCTCACCACCTAGCGGGGGGACCTACGAGCAGTACTTC. Residues: CASSPPSGGTYEQYF.

The chain uses TRBV7-9 and TRBJ1-4, with TRBD1 matching over 7 bases. Germline CDR1 is SEHNR and CDR2 is FQNEAQ (reference sequence). With V trimmed by 5 bases and J by 0 bases, 6 bases remained unmatched. CDR3 size: 16 residues. The CDR3 spells CASSRTGIPTNEKLFF. The CDR3 bases are TGTGCCAGCAGCCGGACAGGCATTCCAACTAATGAAAAACTGTTTTTT.

V usage is TRBV6-5 and J usage is TRBJ1-1; 12 nucleotides line up with TRBD1. Germline CDR1 reads MNHEY; CDR2 reads SVGAGI. This CDR3 has 15 residues. Losses at the gene ends were 8 bases for V and 3 bases for J; bases not matched to a gene: 7. CDR3 nucleotides: TGTGCCAGCTGGGGACAGGGGGCCGGGGACACTGAAGCTTTCTTT. It yields the protein CASWGQGAGDTEAFF.

The V and J genes are TRBV7-2 and TRBJ2-3, with 9 bases aligning to TRBD2. V shed 5 bases and J 1 base; nucleotides not matched to a gene: 7. The CDR3 covers 16 residues. The germline gives CDR1 SGHTA, CDR2 FQGNSA. CDR3 in amino acids: CASSLPGLAGTDTQYF. DNA for the CDR3: TGTGCCAGCAGCCTCCCGGGACTAGCCGGCACAGATACGCAGTATTTT.

Note on this clone: One junction end disagrees with the germline gene, perhaps due to a read error. Other DNA sequences in this specimen translate into the identical CDR3. CDR3 coding DNA: TGTGCCAGCAGTCCTCCAGCCGGGGAGCTGTTTTTC. Its translation: CASSPPAGELFF. The chain couples TRBV28 to TRBJ2-2; tentatively, D is TRBD2 (5 bases). Germline CDR1 and CDR2: MDHEN and SYDVKM. The CDR3 has 12 residues.

The chain carries TRBV10-3 and TRBJ2-1; 9 nucleotides agree with TRBD2. The V gene end was trimmed by 6 bases and the J gene end by 3 bases; junction bases not matched to a gene: 6. Germline V lookup: CDR1 ENHRY, CDR2 SYGVKD. The CDR3 totals 15 residues. CDR3 sequence reads: CAIRLAGEVYNEQFF. The CDR3 coding sequence is TGTGCCATCAGATTAGCGGGAGAGGTCTACAATGAGCAGTTCTTC.

The V call is TRBV20-1, the J call TRBJ2-3, with 8 nucleotides matching TRBD1. Germline V CDR1 and CDR2: DFQATT, SNEGSKA (reference sequence). The V segment lost 3 bases and the J segment 2 bases; nucleotides outside the gene matches: 10. This CDR3 is built from 16 residues. CDR3 region: CSASGGDRGATDTQYF. The DNA for the CDR3 is TGCAGTGCTAGTGGGGGAGACAGGGGTGCCACAGATACGCAGTATTTT.

V gene TRBV7-3 combines with J gene TRBJ2-7; TRBD1 matches 8 bases. This CDR3 is 15 amino acids long. CDR1 is SGHTA, CDR2 FQGTGA, per germline. J lost 0 bases, V lost 5 bases, and 6 bases had no gene match. CDR3 in DNA: TGTGCCAGCAGCACCTCCGGGACAGGCTCCTACGAGCAGTACTTC. This sequence encodes CASSTSGTGSYEQYF.

This clone appeared once. The chain links TRBV27 to TRBJ2-5; maybe TRBD1 (6 bases). Trimming cost V 2 bases and J 1 base, with 8 bases left between them. The CDR3 length is 14 residues. The germline V gene encodes CDR1 MNHEY and CDR2 SMNVEV (reference sequence). DNA for the CDR3: TGTGCCAGCAGTTTACAGGGGAGCCAAGAGACCCAGTACTTC. Protein sequence: CASSLQGSQETQYF.

The count of this clone is one. The chain employs TRBV10-3 and TRBJ1-5; D is unclear. Germline-derived CDR1 and CDR2 are ENHRY and SYGVKD. Trimming stripped 4 bases from V and 3 bases from J, with 19 bases between. The CDR3 spans 17 residues. The CDR3 nucleotides read TGTGCCATCAGTGCGGTTGTAGGTCCGGGCGCCAATCAGCCCCAGCATTTT. Residues: CAISAVVGPGANQPQHF.

This sequence joins TRBV11-2 and TRBJ1-2; D not resolved. This CDR3 is built from 12 residues. The V end lost 1 base, the J end lost 7 bases, and 7 bases lay between the germline ends. Germline CDR1 is SGHAT and CDR2 is FQNNGV. The DNA of the CDR3 is TGTGCCAGCAGCTTAGGGGGTAGTGGCTACACCTTC. Translating gives CASSLGGSGYTF.

This rearrangement joins TRBV19 to TRBJ1-6; no firm D call. Germline-derived CDR1 and CDR2 are LNHDA and SQIVND (reference sequence). V lost 4 bases to trimming and J lost 10 bases, with 8 bases between them. The CDR3 runs to 12 residues. CDR3 bases: TGTGCCAGTAGTACCGGTCTGTCACCCCTCCACTTT. This sequence encodes CASSTGLSPLHF.

CDR3: CASSEESTVYEQYF. CDR3 nucleotide sequence: TGTGCCAGCAGTGAAGAGTCGACAGTTTACGAGCAGTACTTC. This sequence joins TRBV6-1 and TRBJ2-7, with D maybe TRBD1 (5 bases). Per germline, CDR1 MNHNS and CDR2 SASEGT. The CDR3 contains 14 residues. V was cut by 1 base and J by 4 bases, with 11 bases left in between.

The chain links TRBV19 to TRBJ1-4; D gene unclear. The germline V gene encodes CDR1 LNHDA and CDR2 SQIVND (reference sequence). The CDR3 is made up of 16 amino acids. Deletions cut 5 bases from V and 3 bases from J, with 16 bases between. CDR3: CASSSPAGISNEKLFF. The CDR3 bases are TGTGCCAGTAGTTCTCCGGCCGGGATTTCTAATGAAAAACTGTTTTTT.

V is TRBV9 and J is TRBJ1-6, with D possibly being TRBD1 (6 bases). CDR1 SGDLS and CDR2 YYNGEE come from the germline V gene. The CDR3 length is 18 residues. V was clipped by 4 bases and J by 6 bases, with 23 bases between them. The CDR3 reads CASSTPAGGTRGNSPLHF. The CDR3 coding sequence is TGTGCCAGCAGCACCCCGGCGGGGGGCACAAGGGGTAATTCACCCCTCCACTTT.

The chain couples TRBV7-2 to TRBJ1-4; unclear D gene. Trimming took off 3 bases at V and 5 bases at J, with 10 bases between the two ends. The CDR3 has 14 amino acids. Germline CDR1 and CDR2: SGHTA and FQGNSA. CDR3 nucleotide sequence: TGTGCCAGCAGCTTCAGAGCGGCGAATGAAAAACTGTTTTTT. It is translated as CASSFRAANEKLFF.

This clone showed up just a few times. The chain has TRBV9 and TRBJ1-6; D call uncertain. V was trimmed by 3 bases and J by 7 bases, leaving 17 bases between them. There are 16 residues in the CDR3. Germline V gene lookup returns CDR1 SGDLS and CDR2 YYNGEE. Written as DNA, the CDR3 is TGTGCCAGCAGCGCCCACGATCCGGTCACGAATTCACCCCTCCACTTT. This encodes CASSAHDPVTNSPLHF.

The gene calls are TRBV3-1 (or the pseudogene TRBV3-2) and TRBJ1-4; TRBD1 might be the D (5 bases). Between the trimmed V and J ends, which lost 0 bases and 8 bases, there was a span of 13 bases. Germline V gene lookup returns CDR1 LGHDT and CDR2 YNNKEL (reference sequence). CDR3 size: 15 residues. The CDR3 reads CASSQEERWGEKLFF. DNA of the CDR3: TGTGCCAGCAGCCAAGAGGAACGGTGGGGCGAAAAACTGTTTTTT.

This chain uses TRBV6-5 with TRBJ2-2; perhaps TRBD1 as D (6 bases). The germline V and J ends were trimmed by 6 bases and 6 bases, with 11 bases remaining between them. The germline V gene has CDR1 MNHEY and CDR2 SVGAGI. The CDR3 covers 13 residues. Here the CDR3 DNA reads TGTGCCAGCAGAACAGGGTTGGCCGGGGAGCTGTTTTTT. Residues: CASRTGLAGELFF.

This clone was found once. The chain links TRBV6-4 to TRBJ2-3, with D hard to call. This CDR3 contains 15 residues. The ends were cut back, 5 bases at V and 0 bases at J, with 12 bases in the middle. The germline V gene has CDR1 MRHNA and CDR2 SNTAGT. The CDR3 is CASSLDASSTDTQYF. The DNA of the CDR3 is TGTGCCAGCAGTCTCGACGCCTCTAGCACAGATACGCAGTATTTT.

J is TRBJ2-5 and V is TRBV5-1; D not certain. Trimming shortened V by 7 bases and J by 0 bases, and 7 bases separated the two germline ends. The V gene's germline CDR1 is SGHRS and CDR2 YFSETQ. The CDR3 runs to 12 residues. In DNA form, the CDR3 reads TGCGCCAGCGCCCGTAACCAAGAGACCCAGTACTTC. The encoded protein is CASARNQETQYF.

V usage is TRBV28 and J usage is TRBJ2-7, with TRBD1 as a possible D gene (5 bases). This CDR3 region has 17 residues. Germline assignment: CDR1 MDHEN and CDR2 SYDVKM. Trimming left V 5 bases short and J 2 bases short, with 22 bases between. The CDR3 sequence is CASSLPPLMAGPYEQYF. CDR3 sequence (DNA): TGTGCCAGCAGTCTCCCTCCCCTAATGGCAGGGCCCTACGAGCAGTACTTC.

The V gene is TRBV5-1, the J gene TRBJ2-7, with TRBD1 identical over 8 bases. Per germline, CDR1 SGHRS and CDR2 YFSETQ. CDR3 length equals 15 residues. The junction had 8 bases not matched to a gene; V was cut back by 0 bases and J by 6 bases. The CDR3 DNA reads TGCGCCAGCAGCTTGGCCTCAGGGGGCTTCGGCGAGCAGTACTTC. As protein: CASSLASGGFGEQYF.